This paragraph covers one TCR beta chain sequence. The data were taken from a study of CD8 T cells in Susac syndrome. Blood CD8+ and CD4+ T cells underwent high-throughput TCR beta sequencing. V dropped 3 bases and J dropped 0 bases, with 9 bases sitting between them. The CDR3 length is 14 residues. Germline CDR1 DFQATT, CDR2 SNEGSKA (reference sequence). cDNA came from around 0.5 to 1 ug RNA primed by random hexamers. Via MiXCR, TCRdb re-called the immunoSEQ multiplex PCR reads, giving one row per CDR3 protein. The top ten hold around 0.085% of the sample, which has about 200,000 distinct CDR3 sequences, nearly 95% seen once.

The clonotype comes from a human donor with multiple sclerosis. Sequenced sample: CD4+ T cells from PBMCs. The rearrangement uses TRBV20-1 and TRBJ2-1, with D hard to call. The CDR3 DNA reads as TGCAGTGCTAGCGGCTCAAGCTCCTACAATGAGCAGTTCTTC. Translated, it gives CSASGSSSYNEQFF.